Shown below are 22 T cell receptor beta chains from a single sample sequenced in a study of blood T cell repertoires in COVID-19. The data were produced by immunoSEQ multiplex PCR, yet TCRdb's version contains in-frame clones alone and is incomplete. Altogether some 85,000 clones are present, 80% being singletons, with the ten largest covering around 21%. Sequencing was carried out using peripheral blood. All receptors derive from a woman of 80 years or more with acute or convalescent COVID-19.

The chain recombines TRBV29-1 with TRBJ2-3; 9 bases agree with TRBD1. This CDR3 spans 12 amino acids. Germline V gene lookup returns CDR1 SQVTM and CDR2 ANQGSEA. Germline trimming cut 8 bases from V and 3 bases from J; bases unmatched to any gene: 3. CDR3: CSLGTGTDTQYF. The CDR3, as DNA: TGCAGCTTAGGGACAGGGACAGATACGCAGTATTTT.

The gene calls are TRBV7-9 and TRBJ2-1; D is perhaps TRBD1 (6 bases). This CDR3 has 13 amino acids. Between the trimmed V and J ends, which lost 6 bases and 7 bases, there was a span of 13 bases. The germline V gene has CDR1 SEHNR and CDR2 FQNEAQ (reference sequence). CDR3 in amino acids: CASSPDSVNEQFF. CDR3 coding DNA: TGTGCCAGCAGTCCGGACAGTGTAAATGAGCAGTTCTTC.

The chain couples TRBV5-6 to TRBJ1-5; D is ambiguous. Germline V gene lookup returns CDR1 SGHDT and CDR2 YYEEEE. V was shortened by 0 bases and J by 1 base, with 8 bases between the two germline ends. This CDR3 region has 15 residues. The DNA of the CDR3 is TGTGCCAGCAGCTTGGCCGTAGCGAGCAATCAGCCCCAGCATTTT. Residues: CASSLAVASNQPQHF. Looking up the rest from reference TRBV5-6 and TRBJ1-5 gives the full variable domain: DAGVTQSPTHLIKTRGQQVTLRCSPKSGHDTVSWYQQALGQGPQFIFQYYEEEERQRGNFPDRFSGHQFPNYSSELNVNALLLGDSALYLCASSLAVASNQPQHFGDGTRLSIL.

This clone occurred a few times. The J gene is TRBJ2-1, the V gene TRBV18, with D perhaps matching TRBD2 (6 bases). Germline V lookup: CDR1 KGHSH, CDR2 LQKENI. V was cut by 4 bases and J by 0 bases, with 10 bases left in between. CDR3 length equals 15 residues. The CDR3 bases are TGTGCCAGCTCACTAGCGGAAAGCTCCTACAATGAGCAGTTCTTC. It translates to CASSLAESSYNEQFF. Supplemented by reference TRBV18 and TRBJ2-1, the full variable domain reads NAGVMQNPRHLVRRRGQEARLRCSPMKGHSHVYWYRQLPEEGLKFMVYLQKENIIDESGMPKERFSAEFPKEGPSILRIQQVVRGDSAAYFCASSLAESSYNEQFFGPGTRLTVL.

The rearrangement links TRBV6-4 to TRBJ1-6, with TRBD1 matching over 7 bases. This CDR3 spans 15 amino acids. Germline CDR1 reads MRHNA; CDR2 reads SNTAGT. The ends lost 6 bases at V and 7 bases at J; junction bases unmatched: 9. The CDR3, as DNA: TGTGCCAGCAGGGCTGACAGGGTAAAGAATTCACCCCTCCACTTT. Amino acids: CASRADRVKNSPLHF.

The chain recombines TRBV27 with TRBJ2-2; D is ambiguous. The CDR3 is made up of 12 amino acids. Germline values: CDR1 MNHEY, CDR2 SMNVEV (reference sequence). Deletions cut 9 bases from V and 1 base from J, with 6 bases between. The CDR3 spells CASRLNTGELFF. CDR3 nucleotides: TGTGCCAGTCGACTGAACACCGGGGAGCTGTTTTTT.

The chain links TRBV1 to TRBJ2-3; the DNA was not compared with TRBD1, the D call given in the table. TRBV1 is labeled a pseudogene. This CDR3 is built from 16 residues. CDR3 sequence (DNA): TGCACCAGCAGCAAACGGACAGGGGCGGGGGCAGATACGCAGTATTTT. Its translation is CTSSKRTGAGADTQYF.

The table lists this clone with a count of one. The chain has TRBV7-6 and TRBJ2-5; D is possibly TRBD2 (5 bases). Germline-derived CDR1 and CDR2 are SGHVS and FNYEAQ. V was cut by 5 bases and J by 4 bases, with 17 bases left in between. There are 15 residues in the CDR3. The CDR3, as DNA: TGTGCCAGCAGCAAGGAAGCGGCCAGAGTAGAGACCCAGTACTTC. Its protein product is CASSKEAARVETQYF. Based on the CDR3 plus reference TRBV7-6 and TRBJ2-5, the full variable domain is GAGVSQSPRYKVTKRGQDVALRCDPISGHVSLYWYRQALGQGPEFLTYFNYEAQQDKSGLPNDRFSAERPEGSISTLTIQRTEQRDSAMYRCASSKEAARVETQYFGPGTRLLVL.

The chain has TRBV19 and TRBJ2-7, with TRBD2 matching over 7 bases. Germline V gene lookup returns CDR1 LNHDA and CDR2 SQIVND (reference sequence). The CDR3 has 15 amino acids. With V trimmed by 4 bases and J by 3 bases, 9 bases remained unmatched. Written as DNA, the CDR3 is TGTGCCAGTAGTACAACTAGCGCCGATCTCTACGAGCAGTACTTC. It codes for CASSTTSADLYEQYF.

The CDR3 region is CASRGLAGGTYNEQFF. The DNA for the CDR3 is TGTGCCAGCAGGGGACTAGCGGGAGGCACCTACAATGAGCAGTTCTTC. The gene calls are TRBV2 and TRBJ2-1; the match to TRBD2 covers 15 bases. V lost 6 bases to trimming and J lost 2 bases; unmatched junction nucleotides: 2. The V gene's germline CDR1 is SNHLY and CDR2 FYNNEI. The CDR3 loop spans 16 amino acids.

This clone was seen a few times. V and J are TRBV7-8 and TRBJ1-3; 7 bases match TRBD1. This CDR3 contains 13 residues. Germline V lookup: CDR1 SGHVS, CDR2 FQNEAQ. V trimming: 7 bases; J trimming: 4 bases; junction bases outside the gene matches: 4. Written as DNA, the CDR3 is TGTGCCAGCACCCTGACAGGGGGAAACACCATATATTTT. Residues: CASTLTGGNTIYF.

The chain combines TRBV19 with TRBJ1-3; 7 positions agree with TRBD1. CDR1 is LNHDA, CDR2 SQIVND, per germline (reference sequence). The CDR3 is made up of 16 amino acids. Trimming at V came to 5 bases and at J to 0 bases, leaving 7 bases not matched to a gene. The CDR3 DNA sequence: TGTGCCAGTAGTTTTACGACAGGGAGCTCTGGAAACACCATATATTTT. Protein product: CASSFTTGSSGNTIYF. Complete variable domain (other parts from reference TRBV19 and TRBJ1-3): DGGITQSPKYLFRKEGQNVTLSCEQNLNHDAMYWYRQDPGQGLRLIYYSQIVNDFQKGDIAEGYSVSREKKESFPLTVTSAQKNPTAFYLCASSFTTGSSGNTIYFGEGSWLTVV.

In this sample, this clone turned up many times. V and J are TRBV4-2 and TRBJ1-2; D remains ambiguous. The germline V and J ends were trimmed by 0 bases and 7 bases, with 15 bases remaining between them. This CDR3 spans 15 amino acids. Germline CDR1 reads LGHNA; CDR2 reads YNFKEQ. DNA for the CDR3: TGTGCCAGCAGCCAAGATATTCCGGTCCCGATTGGCTACACCTTC. Its translation is CASSQDIPVPIGYTF.

There are a few counts of this clone. The chain carries TRBV3-1 (or the pseudogene TRBV3-2) and TRBJ1-1, with TRBD1 matching over 7 bases. With 4 bases clipped from V and 3 bases from J, the junction kept 5 bases outside the gene matches. The CDR3 is 14 amino acids. Germline V CDR1 and CDR2: LGHDT, YNNKEL (reference sequence). The CDR3 spells CASSRGQTYTEAFF. The CDR3 nucleotides read TGTGCCAGCAGCCGGGGACAGACATACACTGAAGCTTTCTTT.

The chain has TRBV7-9 and TRBJ2-2, with 10 positions matching TRBD2. V shed 5 bases and J 7 bases; nucleotides not matched to a gene: 13. This CDR3 comprises 17 residues. Per the germline V gene, CDR1 is SEHNR and CDR2 is FQNEAQ (reference sequence). The CDR3 reads CASSPRSGRAGDGELFF. The DNA of the CDR3 is TGTGCCAGCAGCCCCCGCAGCGGGAGGGCCGGAGACGGGGAGCTGTTTTTT.

Written as DNA, the CDR3 is TGCGCCAGCAGCTTGGCCGGGACCGGGGAGCTGTTTTTT. Protein product: CASSLAGTGELFF. This chain connects TRBV5-1 to TRBJ2-2; D is uncertain. The V end lost 0 bases, the J end lost 5 bases, and 5 bases lay between the germline ends. The germline V gene encodes CDR1 SGHRS and CDR2 YFSETQ. The CDR3 is made up of 13 amino acids.

The V call is TRBV3-1 (or the pseudogene TRBV3-2), the J call TRBJ2-1; 10 bases map to TRBD1. Germline V gene sequence: CDR1 LGHDT, CDR2 YNNKEL (reference sequence). This CDR3 contains 16 residues. J lost 5 bases, V lost 5 bases, and 9 bases had no gene match. The CDR3 sequence is CASSFLGQGRDNEQFF. The DNA of the CDR3 is TGTGCCAGCAGCTTTTTGGGACAGGGGCGTGACAATGAGCAGTTCTTC.

V and J are TRBV5-1 and TRBJ1-5; D may be TRBD1 (5 bases). Germline V gives CDR1 SGHRS, CDR2 YFSETQ. The V and J ends lost 3 bases and 0 bases respectively, with 10 bases between them. The CDR3 covers 15 residues. In DNA form, the CDR3 reads TGCGCCAGCAGCTATGGGGGGAATAGCAATCAGCCCCAGCATTTT. This gives the protein CASSYGGNSNQPQHF.

In its sample, this clone was seen once. This sequence joins TRBV24-1 and TRBJ2-2; 9 nucleotides match TRBD1. Per the germline V gene, CDR1 is KGHDR and CDR2 is SFDVKD. The CDR3 is made up of 15 amino acids. Germline trimming cut 9 bases from V and 5 bases from J; bases unmatched to any gene: 9. CDR3 nucleotide sequence: TGTGCCACCCTGAGGGACAGGGCAATTACCGGGGAGCTGTTTTTT. It yields the protein CATLRDRAITGELFF.

This rearrangement joins TRBV5-1 to TRBJ2-7, with D uncertain. The CDR3 spans 16 residues. V was pared by 0 bases and J by 3 bases, with 16 bases between. The germline V gene encodes CDR1 SGHRS and CDR2 YFSETQ. This chain's CDR3 is CASSLAVDSGRYEQYF. CDR3 nucleotides: TGCGCCAGCAGCTTGGCCGTCGATTCTGGGCGCTACGAGCAGTACTTC.

The J gene is TRBJ2-7, the V gene TRBV6-2 or TRBV6-3; D possibly corresponds to TRBD2 (7 bases). The CDR3 contains 16 residues. Germline V CDR1 and CDR2: MNHEY, SVGEGT. Trimming took 2 bases from V and 2 from J, leaving 16 bases between them. Here the CDR3 DNA reads TGTGCCAGCAGTTACCTCCCTAGAGGGGGGGCCTACGAGCAGTACTTC. Translating gives CASSYLPRGGAYEQYF.

The chain joins TRBV18 to TRBJ1-6; D perhaps matches TRBD1 (5 bases). Germline CDR1 reads KGHSH; CDR2 reads LQKENI. The CDR3 has 17 amino acids. V lost 0 bases to trimming and J lost 7 bases, with 16 bases between them. The CDR3, as DNA: TGTGCCAGCTCACCACCAGGGTTGCAGGGTATCAATTCACCCCTCCACTTT. This codes for CASSPPGLQGINSPLHF.